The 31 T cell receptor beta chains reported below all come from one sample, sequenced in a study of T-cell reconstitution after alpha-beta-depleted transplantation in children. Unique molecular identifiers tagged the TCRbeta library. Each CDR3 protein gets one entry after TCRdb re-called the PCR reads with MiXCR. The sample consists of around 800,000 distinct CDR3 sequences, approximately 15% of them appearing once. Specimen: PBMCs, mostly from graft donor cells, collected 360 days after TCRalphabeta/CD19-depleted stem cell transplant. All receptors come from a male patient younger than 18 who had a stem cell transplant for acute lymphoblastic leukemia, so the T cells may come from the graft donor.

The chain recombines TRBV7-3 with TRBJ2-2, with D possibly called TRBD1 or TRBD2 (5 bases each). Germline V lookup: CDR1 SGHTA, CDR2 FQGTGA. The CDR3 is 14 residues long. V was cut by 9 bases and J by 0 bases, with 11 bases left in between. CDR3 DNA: TGTGCCAGAGGGACCGAGTCGAACACCGGGGAGCTGTTTTTT. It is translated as CARGTESNTGELFF.

The CDR3 here is CASSRSPGTYSYEQYF. CDR3 DNA: TGTGCCAGCAGCCGAAGTCCCGGGACTTACTCTTACGAGCAGTACTTC. The chain combines TRBV14 with TRBJ2-7; TRBD2 is a possible D gene (6 bases). Trimming cost V 4 bases and J 4 bases, with 20 bases left between them. CDR1 and CDR2 (germline): SGHDN, FVKESK. This CDR3 region has 16 residues.

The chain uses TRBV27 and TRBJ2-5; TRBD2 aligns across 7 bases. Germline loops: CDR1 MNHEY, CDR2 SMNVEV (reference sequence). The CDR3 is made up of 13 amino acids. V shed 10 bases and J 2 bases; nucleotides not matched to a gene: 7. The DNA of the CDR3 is TGTGCCACCGGACTAGTCGGTCAAGAGACCCAGTACTTC. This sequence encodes CATGLVGQETQYF.

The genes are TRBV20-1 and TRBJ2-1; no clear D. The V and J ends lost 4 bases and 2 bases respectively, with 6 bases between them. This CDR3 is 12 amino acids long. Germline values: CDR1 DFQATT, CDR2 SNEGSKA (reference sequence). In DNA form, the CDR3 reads TGCAGTGCTACCGGGCCCTACAATGAGCAGTTCTTC. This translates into CSATGPYNEQFF.

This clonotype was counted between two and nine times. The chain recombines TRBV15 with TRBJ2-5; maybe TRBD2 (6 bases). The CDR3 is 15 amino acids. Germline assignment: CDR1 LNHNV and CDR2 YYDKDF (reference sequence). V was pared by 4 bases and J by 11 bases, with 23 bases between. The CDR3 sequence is CATSKAWGRTGPQYF. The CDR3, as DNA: TGTGCCACCAGCAAAGCCTGGGGGAGGACCGGTCCACAGTACTTC.

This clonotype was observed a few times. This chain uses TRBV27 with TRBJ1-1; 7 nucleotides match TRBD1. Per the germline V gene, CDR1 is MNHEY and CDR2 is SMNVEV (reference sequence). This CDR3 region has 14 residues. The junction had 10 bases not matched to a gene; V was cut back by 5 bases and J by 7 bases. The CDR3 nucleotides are TGTGCCAGCAGTGCGGCACAGGGGAGGGATGAAGCTTTCTTT. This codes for CASSAAQGRDEAFF.

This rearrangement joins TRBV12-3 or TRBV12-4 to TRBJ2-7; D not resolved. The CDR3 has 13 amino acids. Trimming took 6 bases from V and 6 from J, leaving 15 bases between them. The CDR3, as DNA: TGTGCCAGCAGGTCTAAAGGTGTCGGCGAGCAGTACTTC. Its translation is CASRSKGVGEQYF.

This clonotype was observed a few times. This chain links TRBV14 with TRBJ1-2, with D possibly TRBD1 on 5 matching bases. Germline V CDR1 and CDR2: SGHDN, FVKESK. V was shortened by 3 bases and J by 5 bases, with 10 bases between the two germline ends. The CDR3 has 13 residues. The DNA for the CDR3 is TGTGCCAGCAGCCACAGGGTTTTGTATGGCTACACCTTC. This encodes CASSHRVLYGYTF.

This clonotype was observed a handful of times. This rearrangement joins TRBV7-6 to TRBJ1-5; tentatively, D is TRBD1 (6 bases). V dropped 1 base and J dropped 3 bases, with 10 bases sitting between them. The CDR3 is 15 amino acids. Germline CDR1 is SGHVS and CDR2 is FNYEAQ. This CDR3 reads CASSLERGINQPQHF. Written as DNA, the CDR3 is TGTGCCAGCAGCTTAGAAAGGGGGATCAATCAGCCCCAGCATTTT.

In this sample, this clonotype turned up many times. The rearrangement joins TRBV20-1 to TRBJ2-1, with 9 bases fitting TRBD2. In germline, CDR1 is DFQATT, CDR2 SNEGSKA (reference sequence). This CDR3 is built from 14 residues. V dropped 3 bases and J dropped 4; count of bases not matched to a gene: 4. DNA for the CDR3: TGCAGTGCTAGTGGGACTAGCACTTACAATGAGCAGTTCTTC. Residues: CSASGTSTYNEQFF.

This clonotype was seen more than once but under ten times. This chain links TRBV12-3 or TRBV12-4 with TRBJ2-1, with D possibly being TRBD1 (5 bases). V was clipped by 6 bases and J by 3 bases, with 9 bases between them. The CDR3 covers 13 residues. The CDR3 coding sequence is TGTGCCAGCAGATTTGACAGCTACAATGAGCAGTTCTTC. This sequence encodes CASRFDSYNEQFF.

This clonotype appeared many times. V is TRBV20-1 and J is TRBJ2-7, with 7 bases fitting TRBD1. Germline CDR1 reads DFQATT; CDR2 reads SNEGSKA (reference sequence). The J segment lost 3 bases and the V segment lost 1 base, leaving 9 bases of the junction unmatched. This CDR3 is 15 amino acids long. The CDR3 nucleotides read TGCAGTGCTAGAGTTTCCGGGACAGTGAACTACGAGCAGTACTTC. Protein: CSARVSGTVNYEQYF.

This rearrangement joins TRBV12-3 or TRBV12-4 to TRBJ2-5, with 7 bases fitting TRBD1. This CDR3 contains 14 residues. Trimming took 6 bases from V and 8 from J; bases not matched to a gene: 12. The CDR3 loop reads CASRKLDRVGTQYF. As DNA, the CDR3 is TGTGCCAGCAGAAAACTTGACAGGGTCGGAACCCAGTACTTC.

The CDR3: CASTLGQEPYNEQFF. The DNA for the CDR3 is TGTGCCAGCACCCTGGGGCAGGAACCCTACAATGAGCAGTTCTTC. This sequence joins TRBV11-2 and TRBJ2-1, with TRBD1 as a possible D gene (5 bases). Germline CDR1 SGHAT, CDR2 FQNNGV. The CDR3 is 15 residues long. Between the trimmed V and J ends, which lost 7 bases and 2 bases, there was a span of 15 bases.

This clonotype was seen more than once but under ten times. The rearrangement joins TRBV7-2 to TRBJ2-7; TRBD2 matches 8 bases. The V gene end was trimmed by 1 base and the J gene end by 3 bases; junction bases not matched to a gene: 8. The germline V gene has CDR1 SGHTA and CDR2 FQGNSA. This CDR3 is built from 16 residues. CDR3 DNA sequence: TGTGCCAGCAGCTTAGAAGCGAGACTAGCGAGCTACGAGCAGTACTTC. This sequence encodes CASSLEARLASYEQYF.

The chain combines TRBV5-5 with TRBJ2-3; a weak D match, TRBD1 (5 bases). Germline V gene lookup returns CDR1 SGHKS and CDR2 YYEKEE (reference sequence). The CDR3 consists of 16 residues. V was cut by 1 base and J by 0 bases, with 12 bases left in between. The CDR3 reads CASSLTSRESTDTQYF. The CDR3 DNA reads TGTGCCAGCAGCTTGACGTCCAGGGAAAGCACAGATACGCAGTATTTT. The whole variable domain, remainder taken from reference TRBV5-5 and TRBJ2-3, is DAGVTQSPTHLIKTRGQQVTLRCSPISGHKSVSWYQQVLGQGPQFIFQYYEKEERGRGNFPDRFSARQFPNYSSELNVNALLLGDSALYLCASSLTSRESTDTQYFGPGTRLTVL.

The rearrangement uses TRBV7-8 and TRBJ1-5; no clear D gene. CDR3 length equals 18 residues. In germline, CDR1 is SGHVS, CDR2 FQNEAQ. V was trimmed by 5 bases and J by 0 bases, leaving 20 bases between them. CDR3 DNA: TGTGCCAGCAGCCATGCCGTTGTCGGACGCTATAGCAATCAGCCCCAGCATTTT. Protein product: CASSHAVVGRYSNQPQHF.

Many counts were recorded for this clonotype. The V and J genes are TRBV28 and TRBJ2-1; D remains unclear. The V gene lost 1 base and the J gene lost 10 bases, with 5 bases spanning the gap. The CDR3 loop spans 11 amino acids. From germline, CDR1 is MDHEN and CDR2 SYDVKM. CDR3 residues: CASSLYREQFF. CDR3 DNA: TGTGCCAGCAGTTTATACCGGGAGCAGTTCTTC.

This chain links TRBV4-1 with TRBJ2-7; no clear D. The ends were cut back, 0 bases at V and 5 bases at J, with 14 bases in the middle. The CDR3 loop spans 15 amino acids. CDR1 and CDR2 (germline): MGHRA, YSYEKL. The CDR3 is CASSQETSRRNEQYF. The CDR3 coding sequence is TGCGCCAGCAGCCAAGAAACCTCACGGCGAAACGAGCAGTACTTC.

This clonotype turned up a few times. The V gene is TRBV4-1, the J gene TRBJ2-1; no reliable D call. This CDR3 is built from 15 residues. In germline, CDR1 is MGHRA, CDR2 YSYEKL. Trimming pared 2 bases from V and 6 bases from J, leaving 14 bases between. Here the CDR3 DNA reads TGCGCCAGCAGCCAACATGGGTTAGGTGGCAATGAGCAGTTCTTC. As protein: CASSQHGLGGNEQFF.

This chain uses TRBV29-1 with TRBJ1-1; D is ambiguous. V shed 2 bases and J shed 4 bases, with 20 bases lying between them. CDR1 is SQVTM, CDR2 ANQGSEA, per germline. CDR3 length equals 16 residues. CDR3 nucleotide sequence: TGCAGCGTTGAAAAACCGGGCTACAAATTAGGCACTGAAGCTTTCTTT. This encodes CSVEKPGYKLGTEAFF. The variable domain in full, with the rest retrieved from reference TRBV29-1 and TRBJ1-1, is SAVISQKPSRDICQRGTSLTIQCQVDSQVTMMFWYRQQPGQSLTLIATANQGSEATYESGFVIDKFPISRPNLTFSTLTVSNMSPEDSSIYLCSVEKPGYKLGTEAFFGQGTRLTVV.

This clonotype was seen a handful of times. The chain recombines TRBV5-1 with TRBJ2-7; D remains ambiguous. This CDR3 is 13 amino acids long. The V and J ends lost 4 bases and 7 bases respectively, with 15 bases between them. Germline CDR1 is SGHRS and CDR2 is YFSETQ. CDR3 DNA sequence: TGCGCCAGCAGCCCCCTTCGGTTTCGAGAGCAGTACTTC. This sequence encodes CASSPLRFREQYF.

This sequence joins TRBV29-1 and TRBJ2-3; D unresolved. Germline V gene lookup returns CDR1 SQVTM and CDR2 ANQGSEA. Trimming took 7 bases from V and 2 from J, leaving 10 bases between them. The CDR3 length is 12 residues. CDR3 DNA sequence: TGCAGCGCCACCGCGATCACAGATACGCAGTATTTT. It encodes CSATAITDTQYF.

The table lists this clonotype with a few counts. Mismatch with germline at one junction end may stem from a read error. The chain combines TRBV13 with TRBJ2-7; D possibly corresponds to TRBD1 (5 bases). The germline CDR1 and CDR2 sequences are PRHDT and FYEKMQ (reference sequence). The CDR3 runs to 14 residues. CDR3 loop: CASSLAGPSDEQYF. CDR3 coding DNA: TGTGCCAGCAGCTTAGCAGGGCCCTCCGACGAGCAGTACTTC.

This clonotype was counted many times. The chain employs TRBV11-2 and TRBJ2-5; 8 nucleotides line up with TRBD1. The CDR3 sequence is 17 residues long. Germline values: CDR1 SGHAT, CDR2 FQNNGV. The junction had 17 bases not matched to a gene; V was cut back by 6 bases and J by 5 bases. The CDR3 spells CASRHRGPTGVWETQYF. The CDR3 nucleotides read TGTGCCAGCAGACATAGAGGGCCGACAGGGGTATGGGAGACCCAGTACTTC. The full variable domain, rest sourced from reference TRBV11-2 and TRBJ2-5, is EAGVAQSPRYKIIEKRQSVAFWCNPISGHATLYWYQQILGQGPKLLIQFQNNGVVDDSQLPKDRFSAERLKGVDSTLKIQPAKLEDSAVYLCASRHRGPTGVWETQYFGPGTRLLVL.

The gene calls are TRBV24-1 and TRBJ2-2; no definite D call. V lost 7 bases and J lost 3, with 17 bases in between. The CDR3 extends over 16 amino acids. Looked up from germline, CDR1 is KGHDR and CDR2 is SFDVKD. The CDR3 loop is CATRARTGWDTGELFF. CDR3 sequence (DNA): TGTGCCACCAGGGCACGGACGGGCTGGGACACCGGGGAGCTGTTTTTT.

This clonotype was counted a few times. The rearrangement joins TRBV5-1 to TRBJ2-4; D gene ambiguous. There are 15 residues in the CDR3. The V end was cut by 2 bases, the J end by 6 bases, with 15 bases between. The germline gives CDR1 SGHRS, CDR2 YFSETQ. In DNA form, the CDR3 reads TGCGCCAGCAGCTTAGAAGGACCTCCCGGAAACATTCAGTACTTC. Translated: CASSLEGPPGNIQYF.

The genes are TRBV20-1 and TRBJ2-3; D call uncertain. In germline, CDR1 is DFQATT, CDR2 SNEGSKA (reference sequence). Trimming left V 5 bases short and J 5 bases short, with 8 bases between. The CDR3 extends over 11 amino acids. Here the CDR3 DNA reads TGCAGTGCTTCGACTTTAGATACGCAGTATTTT. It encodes CSASTLDTQYF.

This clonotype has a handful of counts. This CDR3 reads CASSLGEGVSEQFF. The CDR3 DNA reads as TGCGCCAGCAGCTTAGGTGAGGGAGTTAGTGAGCAGTTCTTC. This sequence joins TRBV5-1 and TRBJ2-1; a weak D match, TRBD2 (5 bases). The CDR3 consists of 14 residues. V was shortened by 2 bases and J by 9 bases, with 15 bases between the two germline ends. Germline-derived CDR1 and CDR2 are SGHRS and YFSETQ. The full variable domain, rest sourced from reference TRBV5-1 and TRBJ2-1, is KAGVTQTPRYLIKTRGQQVTLSCSPISGHRSVSWYQQTPGQGLQFLFEYFSETQRNKGNFPGRFSGRQFSNSRSEMNVSTLELGDSALYLCASSLGEGVSEQFFGPGTRLTVL.

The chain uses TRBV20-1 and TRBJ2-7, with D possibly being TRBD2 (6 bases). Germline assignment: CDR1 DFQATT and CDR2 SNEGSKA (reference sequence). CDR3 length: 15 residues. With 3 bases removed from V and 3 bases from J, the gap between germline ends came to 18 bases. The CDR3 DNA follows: TGCAGTGCTAGGTGGGGCGGGACCCTGGTCTACGAGCAGTACTTC. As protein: CSARWGGTLVYEQYF.

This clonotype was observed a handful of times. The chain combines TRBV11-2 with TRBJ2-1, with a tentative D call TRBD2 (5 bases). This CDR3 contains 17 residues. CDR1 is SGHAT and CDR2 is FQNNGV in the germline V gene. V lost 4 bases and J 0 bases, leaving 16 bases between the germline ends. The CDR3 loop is CASSSRGPFSSYNEQFF. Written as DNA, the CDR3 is TGTGCCAGCAGCTCTCGAGGGCCTTTTAGCTCCTACAATGAGCAGTTCTTC. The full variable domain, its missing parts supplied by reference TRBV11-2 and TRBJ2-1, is EAGVAQSPRYKIIEKRQSVAFWCNPISGHATLYWYQQILGQGPKLLIQFQNNGVVDDSQLPKDRFSAERLKGVDSTLKIQPAKLEDSAVYLCASSSRGPFSSYNEQFFGPGTRLTVL.